These T cell receptor beta chains were read from a single sample in a study of blood T cell repertoires in COVID-19. Method: immunoSEQ multiplex PCR; TCRdb's copy keeps in-frame clones and lacks some. The data hold approximately 350,000 clones, with more than 75% observed a single time. Sequenced: PBMCs or T cells enriched from blood (not recorded which). All receptors derive from a woman aged 25-40 years who had recovered from COVID-19. Both conserved end residues are part of each CDR3. The D gene is left open where the match is weak. Some rows mark clone size as missing; the rest say once, few, many or name a class of expanded clone.

size: .; J: TRBJ2-7; length: 12; V: TRBV12-3/TRBV12-4; D: .; DNA: TGTGCCAGCAGCCATCTAGGCTACGAGCAGTACTTC; CDR3: CASSHLGYEQYF
size: .; J: TRBJ2-3; length: 18; V: TRBV27; D: TRBD2; DNA: TGTGCCAGCAGTCTGGGGTTAGCGGGGGCCTCAAGCACAGATACGCAGTATTTT; CDR3: CASSLGLAGASSTDTQYF
size: .; J: TRBJ2-1; length: 15; V: TRBV28; D: .; DNA: TGTGCCAGCTCCTCCCGAAAAGGGGCCTACAATGAGCAGTTCTTC; CDR3: CASSSRKGAYNEQFF
size: .; J: TRBJ1-6; length: 13; V: TRBV10-3; D: TRBD1; DNA: TGTGCCATCAGCGGACAGGGATCATCACCCCTCCACTTT; CDR3: CAISGQGSSPLHF
size: .; J: TRBJ2-7; length: 16; V: TRBV28; D: TRBD2; DNA: TGTGCCAGCAGTACACCCGTAGCGGGGGGGGATGAGGAGCAGTACTTC; CDR3: CASSTPVAGGDEEQYF
size: .; J: TRBJ2-7; length: 14; V: TRBV29-1; D: TRBD1; DNA: TGCAGCGTTGGCACCGGGACAGGGCCCTACGAGCAGTACTTC; CDR3: CSVGTGTGPYEQYF
size: .; J: TRBJ2-7; length: 14; V: TRBV19; D: TRBD2; DNA: TGTGCCAGTAGTAGAGTTAGCGGGAGCGTCGAGCAGTACTTC; CDR3: CASSRVSGSVEQYF
size: few; J: TRBJ2-5; length: 13; V: TRBV19; D: .; DNA: TGTGCCAGTAGTAACAGGGACCAAGAGACCCAGTACTTC; CDR3: CASSNRDQETQYF
size: .; J: TRBJ1-2; length: 15; V: TRBV15; D: .; DNA: TGTGCCACCAGCAGGTCCAGCGGCCAGTCCTATGGCTACACCTTC; CDR3: CATSRSSGQSYGYTF
size: .; J: TRBJ1-4; length: 15; V: TRBV19; D: TRBD1; DNA: TGTGCCAGTAGGGGAGCCGACAGGGGTTATGAAAAACTGTTTTTT; CDR3: CASRGADRGYEKLFF
size: .; J: TRBJ2-3; length: 15; V: TRBV30; D: TRBD1; DNA: TGTGCCTGGAGTGTCCAGGACAGGGAAACAGATACGCAGTATTTT; CDR3: CAWSVQDRETDTQYF
size: once; J: TRBJ2-1; length: 15; V: TRBV6-5; D: .; DNA: TGTGCCAGCACCGGGACTCGTGGATCTTTCAATGAGCAGTTCTTC; CDR3: CASTGTRGSFNEQFF